The 7 T cell receptor beta chains given below trace back to one sample, sequenced in a study of T cell clonality in common variable immunodeficiency. Assay: immunoSEQ multiplex PCR; the TCRdb copy retains only in-frame clones and omits some. In total the sample includes about 47,000 clones, none of them seen once. Source material: peripheral blood mononuclear cells. The receptors stem from a person aged 18-69 years in good health.

The table lists this clone with many counts. Read sequence stops 3 residues before the CDR3 end, and the germline J gene provides the missing end. The chain links TRBV2 to TRBJ1-5; tentatively, D is TRBD1 (6 bases). Trimming stripped 6 bases from V and 2 bases from J, with 14 bases between. The germline V gene has CDR1 SNHLY and CDR2 FYNNEI. The CDR3 length is 15 residues. The CDR3 is CASRELDSGNQPQHF. The CDR3 DNA, read in part, is TGTGCCAGCAGAGAACTGGACAGCGGCAATCAGCCC.

At least ten counts were recorded for this clone. The CDR3 is cut off 3 residues early in the read; its end comes from the germline J gene. Other DNA sequences within the sample encode an identical CDR3. The gene calls are TRBV20-1 and TRBJ1-2; TRBD1 agrees at 9 bases. Germline lookup yields CDR1 DFQATT and CDR2 SNEGSKA (reference sequence). V was pared by 3 bases and J by 5 bases, with 4 bases of the junction left unmatched. The CDR3 runs to 13 residues. The sequenced CDR3 bases are TGCAGTGCTAGGGGACAGGGTAGTTATGGC. Translation: CSARGQGSYG. Given in full, the CDR3 is CSARGQGSYGYTF.

This clone was seen many times. The sequence runs out 3 residues before the end of the CDR3; the remainder is reconstructed from the germline J gene. The chain recombines TRBV12-3 or TRBV12-4 with TRBJ2-1; 9 nucleotides agree with TRBD2. V dropped 3 bases and J dropped 7; count of bases not matched to a gene: 4. This CDR3 comprises 14 residues. This CDR3 is CASSFRAGGNEQFF. Partial CDR3 DNA: TGTGCCAGCAGTTTCCGGGCGGGAGGGAATGAG.

The sample holds many counts of this clone. The CDR3 loop is CSASRGNRLNSGANVLTF. CDR3 DNA (partial): TGCAGTGCTAGTCGGGGGAACAGGTTAAACTCTGGGGCCAACGTC. The chain combines TRBV20-1 with TRBJ2-6; D possibly corresponds to TRBD2 (6 bases). Coverage ceases 3 residues before the CDR3 finishes, and the germline J gene fills in the end. Trimming stripped 3 bases from V and 0 bases from J, with 18 bases between. Per the germline V gene, CDR1 is DFQATT and CDR2 is SNEGSKA (reference sequence). There are 18 residues in the CDR3.

This clone was recorded many times. At one end, the junction sequence differs from germline, possibly due to a read error. Incomplete CDR3 DNA: TGTGCCAACAGCTCTGGACAGGGGACTAGATACGAG. Its protein product is CANSSGQGTRYE. The entire CDR3 sequence reads CANSSGQGTRYEQYF. This rearrangement joins TRBV5-6 to TRBJ2-7, with D maybe TRBD1 (9 bases). The read ends 3 residues before the CDR3 terminus; that terminus is restored from the germline J gene. The CDR3 runs 15 residues. The germline gives CDR1 SGHDT, CDR2 YYEEEE.

This clone was observed many times. CDR3 loop: CSASRGHNSPLHF. The DNA read from the CDR3 is TGCAGTGCTAGCAGGGGGCATAATTCACCC. This chain links TRBV20-1 with TRBJ1-6, with 8 bases aligning to TRBD1. The read terminates 3 residues ahead of where the CDR3 ends, so the germline J gene completes it. CDR3 length equals 13 residues. The V gene's germline CDR1 is DFQATT and CDR2 SNEGSKA (reference sequence). The V and J ends lost 3 bases and 5 bases, in that order; junction bases with no gene match: 0.

This clone has ten or more counts. The read comes to an end 3 residues before the CDR3 does, leaving the germline J gene to fill in the end. V usage is TRBV12-3 or TRBV12-4 and J usage is TRBJ2-1, with 12 positions matching TRBD1. The CDR3 totals 16 residues. V was pared by 5 bases and J by 2 bases, with 4 bases of the junction left unmatched. Partial CDR3 DNA: TGTGCCAGCAGTGGCGGGACAGGGGGCGCCTACAATGAG. Protein product: CASSGGTGGAYNE. The whole CDR3 is CASSGGTGGAYNEQFF.